This is a list of T cell receptor beta chains from one sample in a study of early T cells in non-severe SARS-CoV-2 infection. TCRdb fed the 5' RACE reads into MiXCR, producing one record per CDR3 protein. The sample holds tens of thousands of distinct CDR3 sequences, roughly 5.5% seen once. The source material was whole blood. The receptors were gathered from an adult who was a healthcare worker with PCR-confirmed SARS-CoV-2 infection or an uninfected control (not recorded which). Both conserved end residues are part of each CDR3. The D gene is left open where the match is weak. The size of a clone is reported for some rows only, either as once, few or many, or as a class for expanded clones.

j_call: TRBJ2-2; v_call: TRBV4-1; d_call: NA; clone_size: NA; cdr3_aa: CASSGAGELFF; cdr3_nt: TGCGCCAGCAGTGGGGCCGGGGAGCTGTTTTTT
j_call: TRBJ2-2; v_call: TRBV12-3/TRBV12-4; d_call: NA; clone_size: many; cdr3_aa: CASSRRAGSLTGELFF; cdr3_nt: TGTGCCAGCAGTCGTAGGGCGGGCAGTCTAACCGGGGAGCTGTTTTTT
j_call: TRBJ2-5; v_call: TRBV7-7; d_call: NA; clone_size: NA; cdr3_aa: CASSIDRFGTQYF; cdr3_nt: TGTGCTAGCAGCATAGACAGGTTTGGGACCCAGTACTTC
j_call: TRBJ2-7; v_call: TRBV5-1; d_call: NA; clone_size: many; cdr3_aa: CASSALPGPTYEQYF; cdr3_nt: TGCGCCAGCAGCGCGCTCCCAGGGCCCACCTACGAGCAGTACTTC
j_call: TRBJ1-5; v_call: TRBV6-2/TRBV6-3; d_call: TRBD1; clone_size: many; cdr3_aa: CASREEDRANQPQHF; cdr3_nt: TGTGCCAGCCGCGAAGAGGACAGGGCCAATCAGCCCCAGCATTTT
j_call: TRBJ1-2; v_call: TRBV11-2; d_call: NA; clone_size: NA; cdr3_aa: CASSLPGRYGYTF; cdr3_nt: TGTGCCAGCAGCTTACCCGGAAGATATGGCTACACCTTC
j_call: TRBJ2-1; v_call: TRBV20-1; d_call: NA; clone_size: many; cdr3_aa: CSARVGSTLGRNEQFF; cdr3_nt: TGCAGTGCTAGAGTGGGGTCGACCCTTGGGAGGAATGAGCAGTTCTTC
j_call: TRBJ1-1; v_call: TRBV12-3/TRBV12-4; d_call: NA; clone_size: NA; cdr3_aa: CASSFLRDTEAFF; cdr3_nt: TGTGCCAGCAGTTTCCTCAGGGACACTGAAGCTTTCTTT
j_call: TRBJ2-7; v_call: TRBV20-1; d_call: NA; clone_size: few; cdr3_aa: CSASRAWEDEQYF; cdr3_nt: TGCAGTGCTAGTCGTGCTTGGGAAGACGAGCAGTACTTC
j_call: TRBJ1-5; v_call: TRBV18; d_call: TRBD1; clone_size: NA; cdr3_aa: CASSPRDRGPGQPQHF; cdr3_nt: TGTGCCAGCTCACCACGGGACAGGGGGCCGGGGCAGCCCCAGCATTTT